This record covers a single TCR beta chain. The data stem from a study of control samples from healthy donors and cancer patients. The assay was immunoSEQ multiplex PCR, and TCRdb's table has in-frame clones only and misses some. The data hold approximately 84,000 clones, with around 80% observed a single time. The clonotype was recovered from a woman aged 60 to 75 in good health. Material: blood.

The CDR3 sequence is CASSGTQINSPLHF. CDR3 sequence (DNA): TGTGCCAGCAGTGGGACACAGATCAATTCACCCCTCCACTTT. V is TRBV9 and J is TRBJ1-6; D may be TRBD1 (6 bases). Looked up from germline, CDR1 is SGDLS and CDR2 is YYNGEE. The CDR3 runs 14 residues. Between the trimmed V and J ends, which lost 5 bases and 7 bases, there was a span of 13 bases.